Listed below are T cell receptor beta chains from one sample, sequenced in a study of OX40 agonist ivuxolimab in advanced cancers. The protocol was immunoSEQ multiplex PCR, while the TCRdb copy is restricted to in-frame clones and leaves out a portion. The sample includes some 78,000 clones, about 91% of them seen just once. Specimen: CD4+ or CD8+ T cells sorted from blood, collected in a trial of the OX40 agonist ivuxolimab. Receptor source: an adult with an advanced solid tumor such as melanoma, head and neck, liver or kidney cancer. Each CDR3 is given without its conserved first and last residue. The D gene is left open where the match is weak. Size is stated for part of the rows, as once, few or many counts, or as a class when the clone is expanded.

cdr3_aa	clone_size	d_call	j_call	v_call	cdr3_length
ASSLWRRVNYGYT	.	.	TRBJ1-2	TRBV28	13
ASRENQPQH	.	.	TRBJ1-5	TRBV6-1	9
ASSILGKETQY	.	.	TRBJ2-5	TRBV19	11
ASSLNGNEQF	.	.	TRBJ2-1	TRBV7-8	10
AWSVRGGRQGKDTQY	.	TRBD1	TRBJ2-3	TRBV30	15
ASSRDGNSPLH	.	.	TRBJ1-6	TRBV7-2	11
ASTRDRGKEQF	.	TRBD1	TRBJ2-1	TRBV5-1	11
ASSLLWAGELF	once	.	TRBJ2-2	TRBV11-2	11
ASSPRQNTEAF	.	.	TRBJ1-1	TRBV28	11
ASSVGLGLAESYNEQF	.	TRBD2	TRBJ2-1	TRBV9	16
ASKGSSGANVLT	.	.	TRBJ2-6	TRBV2	12
ASSLGPASGNTIY	.	.	TRBJ1-3	TRBV5-6	13
ASTPGGGADTQY	.	TRBD2	TRBJ2-3	TRBV5-1	12
ASSLGDTRETQY	.	.	TRBJ2-5	TRBV11-2	12
ASTGILSSAYGYT	.	.	TRBJ1-2	TRBV2	13
ASGFGGTGTSGKSSYNEQF	once	TRBD2	TRBJ2-1	TRBV12-5	19
ASSYRPNEKLF	.	.	TRBJ1-4	TRBV10-3	11
ASSPPGVGGYT	.	.	TRBJ1-2	TRBV18	11
ASSPGGPRRETQY	.	TRBD2	TRBJ2-5	TRBV19	13
ASSLYTGTPFT	.	.	TRBJ1-2	TRBV14	11
AWSVQGTSGFAKNIQY	.	TRBD2	TRBJ2-4	TRBV30	16
AWSLQGVSGANVLT	once	TRBD1	TRBJ2-6	TRBV30	14
ASGQVNEKLF	once	TRBD1	TRBJ1-4	TRBV4-1	10
SVAKTGGAENIQY	.	TRBD1	TRBJ2-4	TRBV29-1	13
ASSSARTANYGYT	.	.	TRBJ1-2	TRBV7-4	13
ASSQRQGGTDTQY	.	TRBD1	TRBJ2-3	TRBV18	13
SVQIRRGNTDTQY	.	.	TRBJ2-3	TRBV29-1	13
ASSLALAAAGGETQY	.	TRBD2	TRBJ2-5	TRBV11-2	15
ASSPGTSFPTDTQY	.	.	TRBJ2-3	TRBV5-1	14
AIKPTGAETQY	once	TRBD1	TRBJ2-5	TRBV10-3	11
ASSQRDGDTEAF	once	.	TRBJ1-1	TRBV4-2	12
AWSGRGTPGGYEQY	.	.	TRBJ2-7	TRBV30	14
ASCDQGSTEAF	.	.	TRBJ1-1	TRBV18	11
ASSLRTGRENGYT	.	TRBD1	TRBJ1-2	TRBV27	13
ACPPRRGLSYGYT	.	.	TRBJ1-2	TRBV30	13
ASSLAGGGETQY	.	TRBD2	TRBJ2-5	TRBV5-1	12
ASSQTGTATYEQY	once	TRBD1	TRBJ2-7	TRBV6-5	13
ASSPLGAPQETQY	.	.	TRBJ2-5	TRBV14	13
ASSSYGGRNRVNYGYT	.	.	TRBJ1-2	TRBV7-2	16
ASSYDRGEKLF	.	.	TRBJ1-4	TRBV6-5	11
ASSGRTGEYGYT	.	TRBD1	TRBJ1-2	TRBV5-6	12
ASSRVTGPYEQY	.	.	TRBJ2-7	TRBV27	12
ASSRLASSYNEQF	.	TRBD2	TRBJ2-1	TRBV19	13
ASSLDPNEKLF	.	.	TRBJ1-4	TRBV11-2	11
ASSLQRGAAGSYNEQF	.	TRBD2	TRBJ2-1	TRBV7-2	16
ASSIAGMNTEAF	.	.	TRBJ1-1	TRBV19	12
ASSLALASGSTGNEQF	.	TRBD2	TRBJ2-1	TRBV5-1	16
ASSRTSNTEAF	.	.	TRBJ1-1	TRBV5-8	11
ASGYRLQETQY	.	.	TRBJ2-5	TRBV5-4	11